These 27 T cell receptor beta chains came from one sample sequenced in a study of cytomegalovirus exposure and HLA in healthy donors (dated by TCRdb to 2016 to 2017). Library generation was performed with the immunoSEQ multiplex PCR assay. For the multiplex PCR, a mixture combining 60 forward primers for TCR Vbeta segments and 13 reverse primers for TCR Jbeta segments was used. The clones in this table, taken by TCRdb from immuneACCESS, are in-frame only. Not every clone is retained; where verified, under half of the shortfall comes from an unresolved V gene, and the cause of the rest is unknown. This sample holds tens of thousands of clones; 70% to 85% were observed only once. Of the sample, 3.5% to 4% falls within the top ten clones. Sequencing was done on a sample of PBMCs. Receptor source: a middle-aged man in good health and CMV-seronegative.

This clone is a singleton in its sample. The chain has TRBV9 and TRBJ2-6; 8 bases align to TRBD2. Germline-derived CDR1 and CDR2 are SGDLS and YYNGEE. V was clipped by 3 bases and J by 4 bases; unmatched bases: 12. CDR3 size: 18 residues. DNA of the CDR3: TGTGCCAGCAGCGGGTTGGCGGGGGGCCTGGGAGGGGCCAACGTCCTGACTTTC. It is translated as CASSGLAGGLGGANVLTF. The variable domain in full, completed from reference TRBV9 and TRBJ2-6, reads DSGVTQTPKHLITATGQRVTLRCSPRSGDLSVYWYQQSLDQGLQFLIQYYNGEERAKGNILERFSAQQFPDLHSELNLSSLELGDSALYFCASSGLAGGLGGANVLTFGAGSRLTVL.

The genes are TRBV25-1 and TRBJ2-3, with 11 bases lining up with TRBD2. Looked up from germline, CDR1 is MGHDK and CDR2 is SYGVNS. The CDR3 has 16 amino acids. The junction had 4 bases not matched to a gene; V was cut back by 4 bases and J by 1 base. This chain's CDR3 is CASSAGLAGRTDTQYF. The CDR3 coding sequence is TGTGCCAGCAGTGCCGGACTAGCGGGCCGCACAGATACGCAGTATTTT.

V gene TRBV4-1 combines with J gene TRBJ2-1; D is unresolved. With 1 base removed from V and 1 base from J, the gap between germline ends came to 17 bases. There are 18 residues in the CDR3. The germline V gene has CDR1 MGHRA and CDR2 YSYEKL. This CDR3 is CASSQADFLGSSYNEQFF. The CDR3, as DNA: TGCGCCAGCAGCCAAGCCGACTTTTTAGGATCTTCCTACAATGAGCAGTTCTTC.

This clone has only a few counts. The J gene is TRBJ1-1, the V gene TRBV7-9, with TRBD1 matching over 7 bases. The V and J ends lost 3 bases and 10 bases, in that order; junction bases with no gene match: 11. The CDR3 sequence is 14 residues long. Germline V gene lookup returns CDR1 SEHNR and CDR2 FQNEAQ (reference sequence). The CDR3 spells CASSFRQGRRGAFF. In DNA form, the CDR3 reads TGTGCCAGCAGCTTTCGACAGGGTAGGCGGGGAGCTTTCTTT. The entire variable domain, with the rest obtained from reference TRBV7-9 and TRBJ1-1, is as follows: DTGVSQNPRHKITKRGQNVTFRCDPISEHNRLYWYRQTLGQGPEFLTYFQNEAQLEKSRLLSDRFSAERPKGSFSTLEIQRTEQGDSAMYLCASSFRQGRRGAFFGQGTRLTVV.

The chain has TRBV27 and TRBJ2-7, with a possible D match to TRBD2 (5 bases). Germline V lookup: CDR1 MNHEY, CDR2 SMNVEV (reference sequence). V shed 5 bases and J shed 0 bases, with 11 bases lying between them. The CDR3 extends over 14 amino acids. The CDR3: CASSPAAGSYEQYF. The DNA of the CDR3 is TGTGCCAGCAGTCCAGCCGCGGGCTCCTACGAGCAGTACTTC.

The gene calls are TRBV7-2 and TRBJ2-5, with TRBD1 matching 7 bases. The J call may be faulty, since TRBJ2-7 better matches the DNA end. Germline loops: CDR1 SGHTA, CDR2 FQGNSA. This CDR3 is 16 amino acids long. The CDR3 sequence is CASTPVLGQRPYEQYF. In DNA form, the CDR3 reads TGTGCCAGCACCCCAGTTTTGGGACAGAGACCGTACGAGCAGTACTTC.

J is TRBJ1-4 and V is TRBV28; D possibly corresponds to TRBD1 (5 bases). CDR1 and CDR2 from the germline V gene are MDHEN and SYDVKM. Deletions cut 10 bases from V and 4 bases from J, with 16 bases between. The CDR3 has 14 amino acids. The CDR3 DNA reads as TGTGCCACCAACGTACGGACATTTAATGAAAAACTGTTTTTT. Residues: CATNVRTFNEKLFF. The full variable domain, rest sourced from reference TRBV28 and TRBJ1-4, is DVKVTQSSRYLVKRTGEKVFLECVQDMDHENMFWYRQDPGLGLRLIYFSYDVKMKEKGDIPEGYSVSREKKERFSLILESASTNQTSMYLCATNVRTFNEKLFFGSGTQLSVL.

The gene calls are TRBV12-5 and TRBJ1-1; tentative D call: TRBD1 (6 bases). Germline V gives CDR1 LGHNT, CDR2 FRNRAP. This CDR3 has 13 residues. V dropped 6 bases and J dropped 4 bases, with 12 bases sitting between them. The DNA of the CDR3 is TGTGCTAGTGGGATTCAGGGGTTCACTGAAGCTTTCTTT. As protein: CASGIQGFTEAFF.

CDR3 region: CASSFSPETQYF. The CDR3, as DNA: TGCGCCAGCAGCTTTTCTCCGGAGACCCAGTACTTC. V and J are TRBV5-1 and TRBJ2-5; D uncertain. Germline V gives CDR1 SGHRS, CDR2 YFSETQ. V was trimmed by 2 bases and J by 5 bases, leaving 7 bases between them. The CDR3 sequence is 12 residues long.

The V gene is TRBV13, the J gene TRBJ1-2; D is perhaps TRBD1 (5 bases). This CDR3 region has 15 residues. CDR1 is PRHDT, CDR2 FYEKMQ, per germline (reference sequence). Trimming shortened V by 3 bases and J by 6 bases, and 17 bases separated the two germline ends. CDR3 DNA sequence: TGTGCCAGCAGCTTTAGGGCGCAGGGTGGTCATGGCTACACCTTC. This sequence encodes CASSFRAQGGHGYTF.

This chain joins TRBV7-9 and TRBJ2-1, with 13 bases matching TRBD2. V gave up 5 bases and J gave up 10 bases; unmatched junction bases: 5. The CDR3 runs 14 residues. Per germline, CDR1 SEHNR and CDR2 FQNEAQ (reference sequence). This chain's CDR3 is CASSLPGLAGEQFF. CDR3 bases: TGTGCCAGCAGCCTACCGGGACTAGCGGGAGAGCAGTTCTTC.

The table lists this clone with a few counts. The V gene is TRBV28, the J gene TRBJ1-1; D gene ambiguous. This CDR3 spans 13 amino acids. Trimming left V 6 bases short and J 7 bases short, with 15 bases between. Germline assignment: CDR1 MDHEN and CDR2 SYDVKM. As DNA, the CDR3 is TGTGCCAGCAGACAGACACCGAAGAGTGAAGCTTTCTTT. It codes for CASRQTPKSEAFF.

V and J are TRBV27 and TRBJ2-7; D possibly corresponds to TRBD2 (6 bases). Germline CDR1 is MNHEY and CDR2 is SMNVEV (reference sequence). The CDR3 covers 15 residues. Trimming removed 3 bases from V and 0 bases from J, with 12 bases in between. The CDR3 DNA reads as TGTGCCAGCAGTTTCTTCCAGGGAGGCTCCTACGAGCAGTACTTC. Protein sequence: CASSFFQGGSYEQYF.

Here the CDR3 reads CASRGTGSSYEQYF. CDR3 coding DNA: TGTGCCAGCAGGGGGACAGGGTCTTCCTACGAGCAGTACTTC. The chain links TRBV2 to TRBJ2-7; 9 positions agree with TRBD1. CDR1 and CDR2 from the germline V gene are SNHLY and FYNNEI. The ends lost 6 bases at V and 1 base at J; junction bases unmatched: 4. This CDR3 contains 14 residues.

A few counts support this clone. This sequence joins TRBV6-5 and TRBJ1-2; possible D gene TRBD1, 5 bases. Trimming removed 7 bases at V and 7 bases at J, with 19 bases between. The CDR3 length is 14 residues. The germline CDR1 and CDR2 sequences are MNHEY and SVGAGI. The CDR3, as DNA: TGTGCCAGCATCGTACTGGGGGACTTGGGTGGCTACACCTTC. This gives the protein CASIVLGDLGGYTF.

CDR3 DNA sequence: TGTGCCACCAGCAGAGACCCTAGCGCTATGAGCACAGATACGCAGTATTTT. Its translation: CATSRDPSAMSTDTQYF. This rearrangement joins TRBV15 to TRBJ2-3; a weak D match, TRBD2 (6 bases). The germline gives CDR1 LNHNV, CDR2 YYDKDF (reference sequence). V lost 0 bases, J lost 0 bases, and 13 bases lay in between. CDR3 length: 17 residues.

The CDR3 region is CASSAPGTGYGYTF. The CDR3 DNA reads as TGTGCCAGCAGTGCTCCCGGGACAGGGTATGGCTACACCTTC. The V call is TRBV25-1, the J call TRBJ1-2; 9 nucleotides align to TRBD1. Germline CDR1 MGHDK, CDR2 SYGVNS. The CDR3 has 14 amino acids. The J segment lost 5 bases and the V segment lost 4 bases, leaving 5 bases of the junction unmatched.

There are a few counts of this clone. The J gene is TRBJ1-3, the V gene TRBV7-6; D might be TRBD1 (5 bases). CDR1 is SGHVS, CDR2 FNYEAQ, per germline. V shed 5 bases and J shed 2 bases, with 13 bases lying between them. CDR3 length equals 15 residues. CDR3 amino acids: CASSLGKGAGNTIYF. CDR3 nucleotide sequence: TGTGCCAGCAGCCTAGGGAAAGGGGCTGGAAACACCATATATTTT.

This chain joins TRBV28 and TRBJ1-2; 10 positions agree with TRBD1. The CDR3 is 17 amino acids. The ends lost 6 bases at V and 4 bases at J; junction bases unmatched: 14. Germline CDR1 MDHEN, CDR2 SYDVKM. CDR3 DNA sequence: TGTGCCAGCAGGCTGGGGACAGGGGATTCAGACCTCTATGGCTACACCTTC. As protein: CASRLGTGDSDLYGYTF.

CDR3 sequence (DNA): TGCGCCAGCAGTCAGGGGGGCACTGAAGCTTTCTTT. Amino acids: CASSQGGTEAFF. V and J are TRBV10-2 and TRBJ1-1; 7 positions agree with TRBD1. Germline values: CDR1 WSHSY, CDR2 SAAADI. Trimming took 5 bases from V and 4 from J; bases not matched to a gene: 1. This CDR3 has 12 residues.

CDR3 DNA: TGCAGCGTTGCGTCCGGGACAGGGGGCGGGGAGCAGTACTTC. Translation: CSVASGTGGGEQYF. This chain links TRBV29-1 with TRBJ2-7; 12 bases align to TRBD1. The germline CDR1 and CDR2 sequences are SQVTM and ANQGSEA. The CDR3 is 14 residues long. The J segment lost 7 bases and the V segment lost 4 bases, leaving 8 bases of the junction unmatched.

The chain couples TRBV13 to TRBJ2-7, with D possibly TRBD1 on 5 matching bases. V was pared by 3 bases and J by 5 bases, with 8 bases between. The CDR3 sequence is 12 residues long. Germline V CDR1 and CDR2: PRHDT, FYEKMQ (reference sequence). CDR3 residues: CASSFQGDEQYF. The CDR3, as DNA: TGTGCCAGCAGCTTCCAAGGGGACGAGCAGTACTTC.

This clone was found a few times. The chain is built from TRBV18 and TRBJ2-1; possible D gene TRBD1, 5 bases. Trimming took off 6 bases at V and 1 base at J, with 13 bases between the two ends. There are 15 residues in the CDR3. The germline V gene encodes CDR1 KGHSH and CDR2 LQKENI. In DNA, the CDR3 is TGTGCCAGCTCGCCTAGGGGTCGGTCCTACAATGAGCAGTTCTTC. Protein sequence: CASSPRGRSYNEQFF.

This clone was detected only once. CDR3 nucleotides: TGTGCCAGCAGTTGGGGGGACAGGGCAGCTGAAGCTTTCTTT. This translates into CASSWGDRAAEAFF. The chain has TRBV28 and TRBJ1-1; 9 bases are a match to TRBD1. The CDR3 contains 14 residues. V lost 4 bases to trimming and J lost 6 bases; unmatched junction nucleotides: 6. Germline CDR1 is MDHEN and CDR2 is SYDVKM.

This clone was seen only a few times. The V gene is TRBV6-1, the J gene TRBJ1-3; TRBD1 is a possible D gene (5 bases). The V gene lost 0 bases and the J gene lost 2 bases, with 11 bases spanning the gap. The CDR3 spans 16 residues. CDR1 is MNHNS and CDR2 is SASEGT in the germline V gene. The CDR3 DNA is TGTGCCAGCAGTGAAGCAAGGGGTTATACTGGAAACACCATATATTTT. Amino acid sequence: CASSEARGYTGNTIYF.

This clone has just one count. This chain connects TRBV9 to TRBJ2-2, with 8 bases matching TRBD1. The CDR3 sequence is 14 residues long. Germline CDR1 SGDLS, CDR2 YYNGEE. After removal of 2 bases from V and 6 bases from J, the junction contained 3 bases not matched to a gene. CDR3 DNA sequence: TGTGCCAGCAGCGTGACGACAGGGGCCGGGGAGCTGTTTTTT. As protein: CASSVTTGAGELFF.

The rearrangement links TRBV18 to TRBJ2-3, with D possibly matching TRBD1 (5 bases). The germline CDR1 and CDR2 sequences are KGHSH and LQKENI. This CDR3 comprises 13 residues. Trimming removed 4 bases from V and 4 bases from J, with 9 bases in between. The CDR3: CASSQGPADTQYF. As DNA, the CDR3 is TGTGCCAGCTCACAGGGGCCCGCAGATACGCAGTATTTT.